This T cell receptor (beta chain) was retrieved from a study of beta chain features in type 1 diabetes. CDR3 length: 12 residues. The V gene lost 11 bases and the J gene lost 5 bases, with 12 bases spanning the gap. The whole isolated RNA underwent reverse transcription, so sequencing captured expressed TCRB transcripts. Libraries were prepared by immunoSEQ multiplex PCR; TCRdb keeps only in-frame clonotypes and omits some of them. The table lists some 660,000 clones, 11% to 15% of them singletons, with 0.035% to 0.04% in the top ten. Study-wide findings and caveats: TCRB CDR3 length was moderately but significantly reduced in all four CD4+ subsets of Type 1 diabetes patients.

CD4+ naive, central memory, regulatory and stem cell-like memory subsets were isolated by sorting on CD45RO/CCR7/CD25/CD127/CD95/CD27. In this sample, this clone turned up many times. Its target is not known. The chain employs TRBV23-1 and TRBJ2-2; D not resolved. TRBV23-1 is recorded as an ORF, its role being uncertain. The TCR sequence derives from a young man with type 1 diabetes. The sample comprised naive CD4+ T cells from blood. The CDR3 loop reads CALRKSTGELFF. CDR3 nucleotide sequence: TGCGCCCTAAGGAAGTCTACCGGGGAGCTGTTTTTT.